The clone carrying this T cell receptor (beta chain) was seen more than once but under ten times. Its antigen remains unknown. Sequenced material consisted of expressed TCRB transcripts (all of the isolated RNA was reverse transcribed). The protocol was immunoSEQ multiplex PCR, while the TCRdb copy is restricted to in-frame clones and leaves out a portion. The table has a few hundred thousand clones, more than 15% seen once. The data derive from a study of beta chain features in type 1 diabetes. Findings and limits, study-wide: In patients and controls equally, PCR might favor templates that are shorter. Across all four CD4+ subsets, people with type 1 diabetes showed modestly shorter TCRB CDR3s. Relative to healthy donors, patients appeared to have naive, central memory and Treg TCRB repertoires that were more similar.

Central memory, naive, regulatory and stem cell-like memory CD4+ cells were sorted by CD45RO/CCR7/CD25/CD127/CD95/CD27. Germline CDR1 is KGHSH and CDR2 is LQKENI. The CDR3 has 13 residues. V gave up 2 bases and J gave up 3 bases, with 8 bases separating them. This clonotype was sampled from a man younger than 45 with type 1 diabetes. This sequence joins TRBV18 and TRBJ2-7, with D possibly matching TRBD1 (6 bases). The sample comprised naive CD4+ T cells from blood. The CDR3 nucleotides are TGTGCCAGCTCACCAGGGACATTCTACGAGCAGTACTTC. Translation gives CASSPGTFYEQYF.